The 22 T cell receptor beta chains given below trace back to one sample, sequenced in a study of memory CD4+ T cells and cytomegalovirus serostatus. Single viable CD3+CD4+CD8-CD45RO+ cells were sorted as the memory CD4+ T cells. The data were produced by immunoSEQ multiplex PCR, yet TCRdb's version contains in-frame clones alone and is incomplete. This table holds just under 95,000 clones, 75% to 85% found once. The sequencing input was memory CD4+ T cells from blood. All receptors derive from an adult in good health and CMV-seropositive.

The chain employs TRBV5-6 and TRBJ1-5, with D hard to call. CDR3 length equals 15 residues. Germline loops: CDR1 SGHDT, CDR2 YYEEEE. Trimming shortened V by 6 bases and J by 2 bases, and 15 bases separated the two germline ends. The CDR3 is CASTDRRMGNQPQHF. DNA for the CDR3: TGTGCCAGCACCGACCGACGGATGGGCAATCAGCCCCAGCATTTT.

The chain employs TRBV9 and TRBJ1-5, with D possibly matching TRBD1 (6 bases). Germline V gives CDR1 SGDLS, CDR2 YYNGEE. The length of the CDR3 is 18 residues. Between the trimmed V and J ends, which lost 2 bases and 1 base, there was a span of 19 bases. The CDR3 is CASSVDPGGAGSNQPQHF. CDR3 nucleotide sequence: TGTGCCAGCAGCGTCGACCCCGGGGGCGCGGGAAGCAATCAGCCCCAGCATTTT.

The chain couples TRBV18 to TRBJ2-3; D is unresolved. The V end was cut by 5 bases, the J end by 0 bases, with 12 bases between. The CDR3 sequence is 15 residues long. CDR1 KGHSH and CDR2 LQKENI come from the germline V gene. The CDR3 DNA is TGTGCCAGCTCAACCGATTTGGCTAGCACAGATACGCAGTATTTT. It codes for CASSTDLASTDTQYF.

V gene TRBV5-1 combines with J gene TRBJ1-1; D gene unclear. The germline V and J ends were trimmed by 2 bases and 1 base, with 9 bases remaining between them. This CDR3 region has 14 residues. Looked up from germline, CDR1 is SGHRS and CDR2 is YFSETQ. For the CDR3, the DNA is TGCGCCAGCAGCTTAGGGCAGCCGAACACTGAAGCTTTCTTT. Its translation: CASSLGQPNTEAFF.

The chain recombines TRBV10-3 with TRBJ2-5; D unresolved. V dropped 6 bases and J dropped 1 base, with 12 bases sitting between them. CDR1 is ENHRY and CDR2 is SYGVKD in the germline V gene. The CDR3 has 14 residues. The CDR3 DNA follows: TGTGCCATCAGGCCCCAAGGGCCCCAAGAGACCCAGTACTTC. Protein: CAIRPQGPQETQYF.

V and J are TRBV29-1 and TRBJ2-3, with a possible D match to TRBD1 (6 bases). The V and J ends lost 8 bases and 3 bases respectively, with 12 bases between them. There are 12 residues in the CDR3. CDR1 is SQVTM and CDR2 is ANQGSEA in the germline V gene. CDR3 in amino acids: CSLIQGTDTQYF. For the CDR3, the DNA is TGCAGCCTCATCCAGGGGACAGATACGCAGTATTTT.

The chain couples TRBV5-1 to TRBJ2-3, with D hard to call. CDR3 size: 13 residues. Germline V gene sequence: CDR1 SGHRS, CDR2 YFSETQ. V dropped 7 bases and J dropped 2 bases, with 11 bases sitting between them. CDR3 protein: CASGPRDTDTQYF. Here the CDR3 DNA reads TGCGCCAGCGGTCCAAGGGACACAGATACGCAGTATTTT.

The CDR3 loop reads CASSYSIGVNQPQHF. CDR3 sequence (DNA): TGTGCCAGCAGTTACTCGATAGGGGTCAATCAGCCCCAGCATTTT. The V gene is TRBV6-5, the J gene TRBJ1-5; a possible D gene is TRBD1 (5 bases). Germline loops: CDR1 MNHEY, CDR2 SVGAGI. CDR3 size: 15 residues. V dropped 0 bases and J dropped 3 bases, with 9 bases sitting between them.

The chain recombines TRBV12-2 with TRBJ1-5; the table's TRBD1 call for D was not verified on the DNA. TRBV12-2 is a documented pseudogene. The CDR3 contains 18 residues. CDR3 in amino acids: CASRHPGQGEYSNQPQHF. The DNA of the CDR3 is TGTGCAAGTCGACACCCGGGACAGGGGGAGTATAGCAATCAGCCCCAGCATTTT.

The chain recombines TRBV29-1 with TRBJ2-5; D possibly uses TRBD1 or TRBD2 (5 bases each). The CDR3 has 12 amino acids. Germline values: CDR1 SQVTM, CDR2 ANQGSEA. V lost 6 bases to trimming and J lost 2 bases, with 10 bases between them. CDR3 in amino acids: CSVRGPQETQYF. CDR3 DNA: TGCAGCGTGAGGGGACCGCAAGAGACCCAGTACTTC.

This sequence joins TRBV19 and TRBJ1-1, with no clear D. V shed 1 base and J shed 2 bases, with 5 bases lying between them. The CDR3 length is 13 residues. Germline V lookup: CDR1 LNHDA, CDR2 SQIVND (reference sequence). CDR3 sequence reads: CASSIVPNTEAFF. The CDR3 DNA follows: TGTGCCAGTAGTATAGTCCCTAACACTGAAGCTTTCTTT. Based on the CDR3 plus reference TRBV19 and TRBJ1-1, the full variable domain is DGGITQSPKYLFRKEGQNVTLSCEQNLNHDAMYWYRQDPGQGLRLIYYSQIVNDFQKGDIAEGYSVSREKKESFPLTVTSAQKNPTAFYLCASSIVPNTEAFFGQGTRLTVV.

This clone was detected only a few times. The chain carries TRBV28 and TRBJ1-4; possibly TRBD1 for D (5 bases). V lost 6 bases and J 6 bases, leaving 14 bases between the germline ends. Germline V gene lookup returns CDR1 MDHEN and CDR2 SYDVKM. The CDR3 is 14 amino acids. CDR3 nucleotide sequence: TGTGCCAGCAGATCAACCCCGGGACATGAAAAACTGTTTTTT. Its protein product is CASRSTPGHEKLFF.

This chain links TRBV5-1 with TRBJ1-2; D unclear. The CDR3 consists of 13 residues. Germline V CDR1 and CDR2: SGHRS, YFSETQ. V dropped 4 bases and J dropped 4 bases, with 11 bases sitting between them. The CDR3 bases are TGCGCCAGCAGCCCTGGACCCCCCTATGGCTACACCTTC. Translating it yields CASSPGPPYGYTF.

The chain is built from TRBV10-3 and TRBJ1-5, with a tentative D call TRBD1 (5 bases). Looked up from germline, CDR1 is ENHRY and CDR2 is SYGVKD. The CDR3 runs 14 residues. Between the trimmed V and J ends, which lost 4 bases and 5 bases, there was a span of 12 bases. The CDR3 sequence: CAISVGGGHQPQHF. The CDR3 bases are TGTGCCATCAGTGTTGGGGGGGGACATCAGCCCCAGCATTTT.

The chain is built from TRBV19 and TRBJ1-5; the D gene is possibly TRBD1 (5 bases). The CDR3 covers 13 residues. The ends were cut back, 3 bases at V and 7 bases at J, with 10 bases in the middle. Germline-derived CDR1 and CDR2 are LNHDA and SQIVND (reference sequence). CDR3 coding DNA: TGTGCCAGTAGTATTCGAGGGACCCAGCCCCAGCATTTT. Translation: CASSIRGTQPQHF.

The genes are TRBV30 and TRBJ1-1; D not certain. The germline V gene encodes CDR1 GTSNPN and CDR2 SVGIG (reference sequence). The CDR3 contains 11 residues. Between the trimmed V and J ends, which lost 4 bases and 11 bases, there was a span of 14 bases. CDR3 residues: CAWTRGVVAFF. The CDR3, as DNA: TGTGCCTGGACCCGGGGTGTAGTGGCTTTCTTT. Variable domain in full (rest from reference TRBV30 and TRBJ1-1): SQTIHQWPATLVQPVGSPLSLECTVEGTSNPNLYWYRQAAGRGLQLLFYSVGIGQISSEVPQNLSASRPQDRQFILSSKKLLLSDSGFYLCAWTRGVVAFFGQGTRLTVV.

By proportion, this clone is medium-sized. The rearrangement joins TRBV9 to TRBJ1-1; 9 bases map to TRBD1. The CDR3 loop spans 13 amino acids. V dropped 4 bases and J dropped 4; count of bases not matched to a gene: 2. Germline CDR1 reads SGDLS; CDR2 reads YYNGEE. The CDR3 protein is CASSLDRGTEAFF. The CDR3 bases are TGTGCCAGCAGCCTGGACAGGGGCACTGAAGCTTTCTTT.

CDR3: CASSLGQGWTEAFF. CDR3 in DNA: TGCGCCAGCAGCTTGGGACAGGGGTGGACTGAAGCTTTCTTT. This chain connects TRBV5-1 to TRBJ1-1, with 8 bases aligning to TRBD1. V lost 0 bases to trimming and J lost 5 bases; unmatched junction nucleotides: 3. Germline-derived CDR1 and CDR2 are SGHRS and YFSETQ. The CDR3 sequence is 14 residues long.

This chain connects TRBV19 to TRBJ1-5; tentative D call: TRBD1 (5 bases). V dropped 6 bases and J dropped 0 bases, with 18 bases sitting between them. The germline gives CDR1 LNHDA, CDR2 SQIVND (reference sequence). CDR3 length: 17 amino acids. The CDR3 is CASSPTSRGYSNQPQHF. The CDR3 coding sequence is TGTGCCAGTAGCCCAACTTCGAGGGGATATAGCAATCAGCCCCAGCATTTT.

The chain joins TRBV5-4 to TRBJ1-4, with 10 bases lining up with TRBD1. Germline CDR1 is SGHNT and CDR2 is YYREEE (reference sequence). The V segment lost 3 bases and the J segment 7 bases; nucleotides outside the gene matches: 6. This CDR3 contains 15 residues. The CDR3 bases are TGTGCCAGCAGCTATCGACAGGGGGCTGTTGAAAAACTGTTTTTT. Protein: CASSYRQGAVEKLFF.

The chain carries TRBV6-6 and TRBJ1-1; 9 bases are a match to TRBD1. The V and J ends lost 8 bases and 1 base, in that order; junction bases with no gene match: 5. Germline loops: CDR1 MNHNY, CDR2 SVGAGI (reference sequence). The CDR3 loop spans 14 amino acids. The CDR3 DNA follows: TGTGCCAGCGACAGGGGGACCCCGAACACTGAAGCTTTCTTT. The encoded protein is CASDRGTPNTEAFF.

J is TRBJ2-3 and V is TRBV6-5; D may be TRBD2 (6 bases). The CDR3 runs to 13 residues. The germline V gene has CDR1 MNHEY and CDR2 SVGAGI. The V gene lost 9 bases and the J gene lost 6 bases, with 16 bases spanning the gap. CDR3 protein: CASRPPGADTQYF. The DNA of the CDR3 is TGTGCCAGTAGACCGCCGGGAGCGGATACGCAGTATTTT.